A single sample is the source of the 23 T cell receptor beta chains below, sequenced in a study of sequential checkpoint blockade in melanoma. The sample's treatment: randomized to nivolumab then ipilimumab (arm A) or the reverse (arm B). The repertoire was sequenced with immunoSEQ multiplex PCR; TCRdb's copy has only in-frame clones and lacks some. The sample records fewer than 10,000 clones, 90% being singletons. The input for sequencing was CD8+ T cells sorted from blood (inferred from file names), taken from a patient given nivolumab and ipilimumab in sequence. The source of these receptors is a human donor with melanoma.

This clone was observed once. The chain joins TRBV11-2 to TRBJ2-7; 10 bases agree with TRBD2. Germline loops: CDR1 SGHAT, CDR2 FQNNGV. Unmatched junction bases numbered 6, after V lost 5 bases and J lost 2 bases. This CDR3 is 15 amino acids long. Here the CDR3 reads CASSLTSGPTYEQYF. For the CDR3, the DNA is TGTGCCAGCAGCCTGACTAGCGGGCCAACCTACGAGCAGTACTTC. The full variable domain, its missing parts supplied by reference TRBV11-2 and TRBJ2-7, is EAGVAQSPRYKIIEKRQSVAFWCNPISGHATLYWYQQILGQGPKLLIQFQNNGVVDDSQLPKDRFSAERLKGVDSTLKIQPAKLEDSAVYLCASSLTSGPTYEQYFGPGTRLTVT.

The chain recombines TRBV11-2 with TRBJ2-7; 12 bases agree with TRBD2. Germline V CDR1 and CDR2: SGHAT, FQNNGV. The ends lost 3 bases at V and 3 bases at J; junction bases unmatched: 3. This CDR3 contains 15 residues. This chain's CDR3 is CASSLTSGSSYEQYF. The DNA of the CDR3 is TGTGCCAGCAGCTTGACTAGCGGGAGTAGCTACGAGCAGTACTTC. The entire variable domain, with the rest obtained from reference TRBV11-2 and TRBJ2-7, is as follows: EAGVAQSPRYKIIEKRQSVAFWCNPISGHATLYWYQQILGQGPKLLIQFQNNGVVDDSQLPKDRFSAERLKGVDSTLKIQPAKLEDSAVYLCASSLTSGSSYEQYFGPGTRLTVT.

The V and J genes are TRBV15 and TRBJ2-7, with D possibly matching TRBD2 (6 bases). This CDR3 contains 15 residues. Trimming left V 6 bases short and J 4 bases short, with 19 bases between. Germline CDR1 and CDR2: LNHNV and YYDKDF (reference sequence). CDR3 bases: TGTGCCACCAGTCCCGCCGGGCAGGGAGGTTACGAGCAGTACGTC. Encoded protein: CATSPAGQGGYEQYV.

The V and J genes are TRBV27 and TRBJ2-7, with D perhaps matching TRBD2 (5 bases). CDR3 length: 15 residues. Germline V gives CDR1 MNHEY, CDR2 SMNVEV (reference sequence). The V gene lost 5 bases and the J gene lost 0 bases, with 14 bases spanning the gap. The CDR3 DNA reads TGTGCCAGCAGTCCCCGAGGTGGGAGCTCCTACGAGCAGTACGTC. Its translation: CASSPRGGSSYEQYV.

The rearrangement uses TRBV7-9 and TRBJ1-4; D possibly corresponds to TRBD1 (6 bases). The CDR3 extends over 16 amino acids. Trimming took off 7 bases at V and 4 bases at J, with 19 bases between the two ends. Per the germline V gene, CDR1 is SEHNR and CDR2 is FQNEAQ (reference sequence). The CDR3 coding sequence is TGTGCCAGCAACAAAAGACAGGCCAGCGATAATGAAAAACTGTTTTTT. It is translated as CASNKRQASDNEKLFF.

The gene calls are TRBV7-3 and TRBJ2-7; a weak D match, TRBD2 (6 bases). Germline lookup yields CDR1 SGHTA and CDR2 FQGTGA. V gave up 5 bases and J gave up 2 bases, with 19 bases separating them. The CDR3 loop spans 16 amino acids. The CDR3 here is CASSPLSGRNPYEQYF. The CDR3 region has the DNA TGTGCCAGCAGCCCGCTCAGCGGGCGAAACCCCTACGAGCAGTACTTC. Combining the CDR3 with reference TRBV7-3 and TRBJ2-7 gives the whole variable domain GAGVSQTPSNKVTEKGKYVELRCDPISGHTALYWYRQSLGQGPEFLIYFQGTGAADDSGLPNDRFFAVRPEGSVSTLKIQRTERGDSAVYLCASSPLSGRNPYEQYFGPGTRLTVT.

In its sample, this clone was seen a few times. This chain joins TRBV10-2 and TRBJ1-2; unclear D gene. The CDR3 sequence is 13 residues long. Trimming removed 4 bases at V and 5 bases at J, with 11 bases between. Germline V gene lookup returns CDR1 WSHSY and CDR2 SAAADI. CDR3 bases: TGCGCCAGCAGTGGGCGGGTACTTTATGGCTACACCTTC. Protein product: CASSGRVLYGYTF.

The chain recombines TRBV7-9 with TRBJ1-4; tentatively, D is TRBD1 (6 bases). Trimming took off 3 bases at V and 12 bases at J, with 8 bases between the two ends. Germline V CDR1 and CDR2: SEHNR, FQNEAQ (reference sequence). The CDR3 runs to 11 residues. The CDR3: CASSFTGQLFF. As DNA, the CDR3 is TGTGCCAGCAGCTTTACAGGGCAACTGTTTTTT.

V is TRBV7-3 and J is TRBJ1-2, with D possibly being TRBD1 (6 bases). This CDR3 is 15 amino acids long. The V and J ends lost 5 bases and 4 bases respectively, with 17 bases between them. The germline gives CDR1 SGHTA, CDR2 FQGTGA. The CDR3 region is CASSAIQGSVYGYTF. Here the CDR3 DNA reads TGTGCCAGCAGCGCCATACAGGGTTCTGTCTATGGCTACACCTTC.

This rearrangement joins TRBV4-1 to TRBJ1-5; D gene ambiguous. Germline CDR1 is MGHRA and CDR2 is YSYEKL. CDR3 length: 14 residues. The V end was cut by 4 bases, the J end by 2 bases, with 9 bases between. The CDR3 DNA reads TGCGCCAGCAGCCGCTGGGGAGGCAATCAGCCCCAGCATTTT. Its protein product is CASSRWGGNQPQHF.

The chain links TRBV19 to TRBJ1-1; D ambiguous. Germline-derived CDR1 and CDR2 are LNHDA and SQIVND (reference sequence). The V end was cut by 1 base, the J end by 3 bases, with 9 bases between. This CDR3 spans 14 amino acids. This chain's CDR3 is CASSIGSGYTEAFF. The CDR3 nucleotides are TGTGCCAGTAGTATAGGGTCGGGGTACACTGAAGCTTTCTTT. The entire variable domain, with the rest obtained from reference TRBV19 and TRBJ1-1, is as follows: DGGITQSPKYLFRKEGQNVTLSCEQNLNHDAMYWYRQDPGQGLRLIYYSQIVNDFQKGDIAEGYSVSREKKESFPLTVTSAQKNPTAFYLCASSIGSGYTEAFFGQGTRLTVV.

This clone turned up a few times. The rearrangement joins TRBV29-1 to TRBJ2-7; 11 bases are a match to TRBD1. CDR1 and CDR2 from the germline V gene are SQVTM and ANQGSEA. The CDR3 runs to 12 residues. V lost 6 bases to trimming and J lost 5 bases; unmatched junction nucleotides: 3. This CDR3 is CSVRGQGDEQYV. In DNA, the CDR3 is TGCAGCGTCCGGGGACAGGGGGACGAGCAGTACGTC.

This sequence joins TRBV28 and TRBJ2-7, with TRBD1 as a possible D gene (6 bases). The CDR3 runs to 14 residues. CDR1 and CDR2 (germline): MDHEN, SYDVKM. The ends were cut back, 2 bases at V and 1 base at J, with 9 bases in the middle. CDR3: CASSLPDSSYEQYF. CDR3 DNA sequence: TGTGCCAGCAGTTTACCGGACAGTTCCTACGAGCAGTACTTC.

V is TRBV7-6 and J is TRBJ1-2, with TRBD1 as a possible D gene (6 bases). CDR1 is SGHVS and CDR2 is FNYEAQ in the germline V gene. Trimming took off 7 bases at V and 7 bases at J, with 19 bases between the two ends. The CDR3 runs 14 residues. For the CDR3, the DNA is TGTGCCAGCACCCAAGCGGGGGGCGCGTCTGGCTACACCTTC. Its translation is CASTQAGGASGYTF.

This sequence joins TRBV5-1 and TRBJ1-1; TRBD1 might be the D (5 bases). The germline gives CDR1 SGHRS, CDR2 YFSETQ. The CDR3 has 17 residues. The V end lost 3 bases, the J end lost 4 bases, and 22 bases lay between the germline ends. CDR3 protein: CASSWARSEGRGTEAFF. The CDR3 bases are TGCGCCAGCAGCTGGGCAAGGTCGGAGGGACGGGGCACTGAAGCTTTCTTT.

J is TRBJ2-5 and V is TRBV7-9; D is ambiguous. Near its end, the DNA agrees better with TRBJ2-7, so the J call may be wrong. CDR3 length: 13 residues. Germline values: CDR1 SEHNR, CDR2 FQNEAQ (reference sequence). The CDR3 DNA follows: TGTGCCAGCAGCGTACGATCCAACTACGAGCAGTACTTC. Translated: CASSVRSNYEQYF.

The chain uses TRBV30 and TRBJ2-3, with D possibly being TRBD2 (5 bases). Germline CDR1 GTSNPN, CDR2 SVGIG (reference sequence). CDR3 size: 13 residues. The germline V and J ends were trimmed by 8 bases and 3 bases, with 15 bases remaining between them. Here the CDR3 DNA reads TGTGCCACCGGGGTAGCGTATACAGATACGCAGTATTTT. Its protein product is CATGVAYTDTQYF. Variable domain in full (rest from reference TRBV30 and TRBJ2-3): SQTIHQWPATLVQPVGSPLSLECTVEGTSNPNLYWYRQAAGRGLQLLFYSVGIGQISSEVPQNLSASRPQDRQFILSSKKLLLSDSGFYLCATGVAYTDTQYFGPGTRLTVL.

This clone has a single count. The rearrangement links TRBV28 to TRBJ2-7; 7 positions agree with TRBD2. V was clipped by 3 bases and J by 0 bases; unmatched bases: 2. The CDR3 totals 14 residues. The germline V gene encodes CDR1 MDHEN and CDR2 SYDVKM. CDR3 bases: TGTGCCAGCAGTTTCTCTAGCGGCTCCTACGAGCAGTACTTC. Encoded protein: CASSFSSGSYEQYF.

The gene calls are TRBV4-1 and TRBJ2-7, with TRBD2 identical over 10 bases. The V gene's germline CDR1 is MGHRA and CDR2 YSYEKL. Germline trimming cut 1 base from V and 4 bases from J; bases unmatched to any gene: 10. This CDR3 is built from 17 residues. The CDR3 nucleotides read TGCGCCAGCAGCCAAGTAGCAGGGACTAGCGTTTTTTACGAGCAGTACTTC. Its protein product is CASSQVAGTSVFYEQYF.

In its sample, this clone was seen once. The J gene is TRBJ2-7, the V gene TRBV11-2, with 9 bases aligning to TRBD1. With V trimmed by 2 bases and J by 5 bases, 13 bases remained unmatched. Germline V gives CDR1 SGHAT, CDR2 FQNNGV. The CDR3 length is 17 residues. The CDR3 region has the DNA TGTGCCAGCAGCTTACAATTTCCCGGGACAGGGTGGGACGAGCAGTACTTC. Translating gives CASSLQFPGTGWDEQYF.

The V gene is TRBV28, the J gene TRBJ1-2; 7 nucleotides align to TRBD1. From germline, CDR1 is MDHEN and CDR2 SYDVKM. The CDR3 runs 15 residues. The J segment lost 5 bases and the V segment lost 7 bases, leaving 13 bases of the junction unmatched. CDR3 loop: CASTQDREIDYGYTF. In DNA form, the CDR3 reads TGTGCCAGCACCCAAGACAGGGAAATAGATTATGGCTACACCTTC.

The chain couples TRBV5-1 to TRBJ2-1; TRBD2 is a possible D gene (5 bases). Trimming stripped 6 bases from V and 0 bases from J, with 13 bases between. CDR3 size: 15 residues. Germline CDR1 is SGHRS and CDR2 is YFSETQ. The CDR3 bases are TGCGCCAGCACCATGGACCGGGACTCCTACAATGAGCAGTTCTTC. It yields the protein CASTMDRDSYNEQFF.

The V gene is TRBV2, the J gene TRBJ1-5; D possibly corresponds to TRBD1 (6 bases). This CDR3 has 15 amino acids. Between the trimmed V and J ends, which lost 5 bases and 2 bases, there was a span of 13 bases. CDR1 is SNHLY and CDR2 is FYNNEI in the germline V gene. This CDR3 reads CASSSEGVGNQPQHF. The CDR3 DNA is TGTGCCAGCAGTTCAGAGGGGGTTGGCAATCAGCCCCAGCATTTT. Full variable domain (missing parts from reference TRBV2 and TRBJ1-5): EPEVTQTPSHQVTQMGQEVILRCVPISNHLYFYWYRQILGQKVEFLVSFYNNEISEKSEIFDDQFSVERPDGSNFTLKIRSTKLEDSAMYFCASSSEGVGNQPQHFGDGTRLSIL.